What follows are 4 T cell receptor beta chains derived from one specimen sequenced in a study of shared clonotypes between healthy human individuals. Sequencing used immunoSEQ multiplex PCR; TCRdb keeps in-frame clones, though not all of them. The data contain about 580,000 clones, 95% to 98% of them singletons. CD8 cells classed as naive were CD45RO-negative and positively selected for CCR7, excluding terminally differentiated effector memory CD45RA+ cells. Sequenced: naive CD8+ T cells sorted from blood. These receptors came from a man aged 30 to 39 in good health.

The chain is built from TRBV6-5 and TRBJ2-7; D is perhaps TRBD1 (5 bases). Trimming pared 0 bases from V and 3 bases from J, leaving 12 bases between. The CDR3 is 15 amino acids. Germline assignment: CDR1 MNHEY and CDR2 SVGAGI. CDR3 bases: TGTGCCAGCAGTTACTCGGGGCGGTTCGGCTACGAGCAGTACTTC. Translated, it gives CASSYSGRFGYEQYF.

The chain uses TRBV27 and TRBJ2-1; TRBD2 might be the D (6 bases). Germline V gives CDR1 MNHEY, CDR2 SMNVEV (reference sequence). The CDR3 runs 16 residues. The V end was cut by 5 bases, the J end by 2 bases, with 16 bases between. CDR3 loop: CASSHGSSIPYNEQFF. DNA of the CDR3: TGTGCCAGCAGTCACGGGAGTTCAATCCCCTACAATGAGCAGTTCTTC.

This sequence joins TRBV27 and TRBJ2-7; unclear D gene. The CDR3 runs 14 residues. V lost 6 bases and J 3 bases, leaving 15 bases between the germline ends. CDR1 is MNHEY, CDR2 SMNVEV, per germline (reference sequence). DNA for the CDR3: TGTGCCAGCAGCCCCCGGGTATCTTACTACGAGCAGTACTTC. As protein: CASSPRVSYYEQYF.

The V call is TRBV4-1, the J call TRBJ1-1; D uncertain. Germline V gives CDR1 MGHRA, CDR2 YSYEKL. The CDR3 covers 16 residues. Trimming left V 0 bases short and J 7 bases short, with 18 bases between. CDR3 region: CASSQEQEPALFEAFF. CDR3 in DNA: TGCGCCAGCAGCCAAGAGCAAGAGCCTGCCCTTTTTGAAGCTTTCTTT.